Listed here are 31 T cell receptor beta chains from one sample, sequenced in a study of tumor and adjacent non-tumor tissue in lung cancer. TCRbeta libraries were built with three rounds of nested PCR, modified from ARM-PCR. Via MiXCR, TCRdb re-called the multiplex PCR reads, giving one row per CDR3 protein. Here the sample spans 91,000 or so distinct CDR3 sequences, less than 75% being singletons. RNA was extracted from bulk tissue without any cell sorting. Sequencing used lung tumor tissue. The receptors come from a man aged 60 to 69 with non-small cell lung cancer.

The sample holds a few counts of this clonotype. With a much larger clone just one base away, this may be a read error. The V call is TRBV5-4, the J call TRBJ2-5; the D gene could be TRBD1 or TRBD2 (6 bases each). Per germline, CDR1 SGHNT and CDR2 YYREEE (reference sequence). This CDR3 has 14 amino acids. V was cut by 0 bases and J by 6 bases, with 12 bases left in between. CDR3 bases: TGTGCCAGCAGCTTGGGGGGGGCAGCCCAGACCCAGTACTTC. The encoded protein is CASSLGGAAQTQYF.

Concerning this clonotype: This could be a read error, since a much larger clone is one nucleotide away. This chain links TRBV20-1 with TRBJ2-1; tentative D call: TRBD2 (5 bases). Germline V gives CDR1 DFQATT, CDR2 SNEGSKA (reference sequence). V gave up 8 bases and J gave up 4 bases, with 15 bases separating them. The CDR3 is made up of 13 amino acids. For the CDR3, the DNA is TGCAGTACTACGACGGAGGATTACAATGAGCAGTTCTTC. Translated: CSTTTEDYNEQFF.

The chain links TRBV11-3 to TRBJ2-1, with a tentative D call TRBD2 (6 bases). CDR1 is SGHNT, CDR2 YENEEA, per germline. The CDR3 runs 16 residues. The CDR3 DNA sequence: TGTACAAGCAACCCGGGACTCCGGAGCCCCTACAATGAGCAGTTCTTC. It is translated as CTSNPGLRSPYNEQFF.

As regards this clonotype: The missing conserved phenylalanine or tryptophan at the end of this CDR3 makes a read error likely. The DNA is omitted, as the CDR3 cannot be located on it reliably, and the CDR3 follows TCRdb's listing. The CDR3 spells CASRTGLMIQPQHY. The J gene is TRBJ1-5, the V gene TRBV6-2 or TRBV6-3. 14 amino acids form the CDR3, both terminal residues included. Germline CDR1 reads MNHEY; CDR2 reads SVGEGT.

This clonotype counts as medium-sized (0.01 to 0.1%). The CDR3, as DNA: TGTGCCAGCAGCTCCCGGGACACGTTCCGGAACACTGAAGCTTTCTTT. This translates into CASSSRDTFRNTEAFF. V and J are TRBV11-2 and TRBJ1-1; a possible D gene is TRBD1 (6 bases). The CDR3 spans 16 residues. Trimming took off 4 bases at V and 1 base at J, with 16 bases between the two ends. Germline V gene data show CDR1 as SGHAT and CDR2 as FQNNGV.

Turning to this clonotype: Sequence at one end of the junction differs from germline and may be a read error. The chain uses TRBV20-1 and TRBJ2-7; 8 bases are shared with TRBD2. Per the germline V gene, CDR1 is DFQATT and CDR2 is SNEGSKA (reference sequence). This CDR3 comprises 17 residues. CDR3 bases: TGCAGTTCTAGAGACCTTTTCGAGGCTAGCGGGCCTTACGAGCAGTACTTC. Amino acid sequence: CSSRDLFEASGPYEQYF.

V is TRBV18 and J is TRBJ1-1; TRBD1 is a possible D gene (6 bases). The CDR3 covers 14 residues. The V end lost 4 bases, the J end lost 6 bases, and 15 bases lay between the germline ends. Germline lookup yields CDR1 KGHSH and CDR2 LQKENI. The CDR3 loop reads CASSLPQGKAEAFF. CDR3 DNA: TGTGCCAGCTCACTCCCACAGGGTAAAGCTGAAGCTTTCTTT.

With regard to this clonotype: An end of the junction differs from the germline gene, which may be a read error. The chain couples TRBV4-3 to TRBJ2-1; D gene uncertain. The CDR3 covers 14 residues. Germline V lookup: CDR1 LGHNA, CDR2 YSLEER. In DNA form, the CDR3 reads TGCGCCAGTAGCCCAAAAGGACCTTACAATGAGCAGTTCTTC. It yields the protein CASSPKGPYNEQFF.

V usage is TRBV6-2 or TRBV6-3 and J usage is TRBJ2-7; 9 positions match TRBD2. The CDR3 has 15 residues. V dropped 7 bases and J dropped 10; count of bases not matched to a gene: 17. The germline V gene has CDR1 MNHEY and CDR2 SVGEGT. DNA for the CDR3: TGTGCCAGCATCTCCGTGCTAGCGGTAGCGGGGGAACAGTACTTC. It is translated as CASISVLAVAGEQYF.

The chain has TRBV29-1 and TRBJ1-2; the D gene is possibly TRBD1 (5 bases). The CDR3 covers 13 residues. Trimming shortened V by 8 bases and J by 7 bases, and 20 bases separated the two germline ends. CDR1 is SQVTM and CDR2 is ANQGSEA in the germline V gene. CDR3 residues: CSPRVWGQVGYTF. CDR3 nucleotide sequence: TGCAGCCCCAGAGTGTGGGGCCAGGTTGGCTACACCTTC.

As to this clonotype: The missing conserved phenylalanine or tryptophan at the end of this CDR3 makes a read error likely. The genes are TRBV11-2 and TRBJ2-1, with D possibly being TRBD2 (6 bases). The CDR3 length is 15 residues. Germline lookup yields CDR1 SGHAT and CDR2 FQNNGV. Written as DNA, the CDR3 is TGTGCAAGCACCCTTAGTGGGAGGTCCTACAATGAGCAGTTCTTA. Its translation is CASTLSGRSYNEQFL.

CDR3 sequence: CASSRWDSEVTGELFF. CDR3 nucleotides: TGTGCCAGCAGTCGCTGGGATAGCGAAGTCACCGGGGAGCTGTTTTTT. The chain uses TRBV28 and TRBJ2-2, with TRBD2 as a possible D gene (5 bases). From germline, CDR1 is MDHEN and CDR2 SYDVKM. The V end was cut by 5 bases, the J end by 4 bases, with 17 bases between. CDR3 length: 16 amino acids.

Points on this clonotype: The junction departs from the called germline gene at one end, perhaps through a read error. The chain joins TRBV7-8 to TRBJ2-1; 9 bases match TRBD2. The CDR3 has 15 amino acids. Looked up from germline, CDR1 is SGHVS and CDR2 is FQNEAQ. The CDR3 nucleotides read TGTGCCTGCAGTTACAGGACTAGCGCGAGTAATGAGCAGTTCTTC. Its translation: CACSYRTSASNEQFF.

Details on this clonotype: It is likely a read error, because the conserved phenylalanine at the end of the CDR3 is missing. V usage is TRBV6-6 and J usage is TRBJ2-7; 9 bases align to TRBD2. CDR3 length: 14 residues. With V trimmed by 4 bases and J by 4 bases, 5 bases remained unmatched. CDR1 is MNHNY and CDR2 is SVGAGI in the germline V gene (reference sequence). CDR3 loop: CASSFVSGGYEQYL. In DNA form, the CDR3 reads TGTGCCAGCAGTTTCGTTAGCGGGGGATACGAGCAGTACCTC.

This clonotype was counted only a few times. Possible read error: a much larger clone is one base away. The DNA of the CDR3 is TGTGCCAGCAGTTACCAGGGTTTGGGTTCAAGCCAGCCCCAGCATTTT. This codes for CASSYQGLGSSQPQHF. V is TRBV6-2 or TRBV6-3 and J is TRBJ1-5, with D tentatively TRBD1 (5 bases). Germline assignment: CDR1 MNHEY and CDR2 SVGEGT. The CDR3 is made up of 16 amino acids. V was clipped by 2 bases and J by 7 bases, with 18 bases between them.

The CDR3: CATSSGTGGTSYEQYF. The CDR3 coding sequence is TGTGCCACCTCCTCCGGGACGGGTGGCACCTCCTACGAGCAGTACTTC. The V call is TRBV2, the J call TRBJ2-7; perhaps D is TRBD1 or TRBD2 (5 bases each). The CDR3 extends over 16 amino acids. Germline values: CDR1 SNHLY, CDR2 FYNNEI. The V end was cut by 10 bases, the J end by 0 bases, with 22 bases between. The complete variable domain, with remaining parts taken from reference TRBV2 and TRBJ2-7, reads EPEVTQTPSHQVTQMGQEVILRCVPISNHLYFYWYRQILGQKVEFLVSFYNNEISEKSEIFDDQFSVERPDGSNFTLKIRSTKLEDSAMYFCATSSGTGGTSYEQYFGPGTRLTVT.

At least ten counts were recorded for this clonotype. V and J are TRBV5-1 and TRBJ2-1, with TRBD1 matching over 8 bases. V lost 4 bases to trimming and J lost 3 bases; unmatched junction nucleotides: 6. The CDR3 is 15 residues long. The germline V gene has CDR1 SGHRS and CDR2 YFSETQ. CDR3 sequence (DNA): TGCGCCAGCAGCCCCGGGACAGGCATCTACAATGAGCAGTTCTTC. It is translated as CASSPGTGIYNEQFF.

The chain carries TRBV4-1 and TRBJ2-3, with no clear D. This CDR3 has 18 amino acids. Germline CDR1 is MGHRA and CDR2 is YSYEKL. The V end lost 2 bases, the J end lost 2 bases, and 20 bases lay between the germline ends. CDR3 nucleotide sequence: TGCGCCAGCAGCCAATACGACACCCAGAGACGAACCACAGATACGCAGTATTTT. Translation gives CASSQYDTQRRTTDTQYF.

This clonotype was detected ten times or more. CDR3 coding DNA: TGCGCCAGCAGCAGAATACAGGGTCCAGATACGCAGTATTTT. Residues: CASSRIQGPDTQYF. The V gene is TRBV5-1, the J gene TRBJ2-3, with D maybe TRBD1 (6 bases). The CDR3 is made up of 14 amino acids. Germline V lookup: CDR1 SGHRS, CDR2 YFSETQ. V gave up 4 bases and J gave up 4 bases, with 13 bases separating them.

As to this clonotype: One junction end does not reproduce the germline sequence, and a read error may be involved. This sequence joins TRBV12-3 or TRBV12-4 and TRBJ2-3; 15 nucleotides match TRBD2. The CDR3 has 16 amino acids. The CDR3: CASSHGLAGGSDMQYF. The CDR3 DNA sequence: TGTGCCAGTAGTCACGGACTAGCGGGAGGGTCAGATATGCAGTATTTT.

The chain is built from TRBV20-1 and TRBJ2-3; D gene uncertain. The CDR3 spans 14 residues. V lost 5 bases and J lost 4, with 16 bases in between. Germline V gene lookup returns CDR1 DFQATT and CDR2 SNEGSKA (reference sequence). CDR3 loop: CSASTLIWADTQYF. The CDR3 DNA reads TGCAGTGCTTCGACACTTATTTGGGCAGATACGCAGTATTTT.

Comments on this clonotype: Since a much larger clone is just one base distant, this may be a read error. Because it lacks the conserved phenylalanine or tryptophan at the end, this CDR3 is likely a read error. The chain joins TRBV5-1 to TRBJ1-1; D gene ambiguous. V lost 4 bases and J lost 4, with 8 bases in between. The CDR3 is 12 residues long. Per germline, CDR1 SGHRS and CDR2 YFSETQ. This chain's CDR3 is CASSLDATEAFL. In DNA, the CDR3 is TGCGCCAGCAGCCTGGACGCCACTGAAGCTTTCTTG.

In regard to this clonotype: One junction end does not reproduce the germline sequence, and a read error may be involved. As DNA, the CDR3 is TGTGCCTGCAGCTTCGCCGGGGGAGGCTCCTACAATGAGCAGTCCTTC. Its translation is CACSFAGGGSYNEQSF. The chain couples TRBV7-9 to TRBJ2-1; D is perhaps TRBD2 (6 bases). This CDR3 is built from 16 residues. Germline lookup yields CDR1 SEHNR and CDR2 FQNEAQ (reference sequence).

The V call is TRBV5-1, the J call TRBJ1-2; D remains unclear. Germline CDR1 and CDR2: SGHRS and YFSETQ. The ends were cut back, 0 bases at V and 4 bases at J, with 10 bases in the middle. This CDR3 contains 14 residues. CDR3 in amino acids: CASSLVAASYGYTF. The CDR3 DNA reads TGCGCCAGCAGCTTGGTTGCGGCGTCCTATGGCTACACCTTC.

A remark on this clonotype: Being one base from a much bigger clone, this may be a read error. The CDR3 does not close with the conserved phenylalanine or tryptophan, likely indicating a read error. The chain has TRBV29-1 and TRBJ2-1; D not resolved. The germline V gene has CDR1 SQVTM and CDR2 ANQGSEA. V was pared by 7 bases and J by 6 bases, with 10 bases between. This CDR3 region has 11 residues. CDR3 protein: CSATPRNEQFL. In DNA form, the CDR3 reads TGCAGCGCCACCCCCCGCAATGAGCAGTTCTTA.

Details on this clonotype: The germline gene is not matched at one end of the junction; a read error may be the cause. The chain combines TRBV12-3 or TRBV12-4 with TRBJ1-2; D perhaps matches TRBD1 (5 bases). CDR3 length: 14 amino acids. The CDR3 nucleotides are TGTGCCAGCAGTCTCAGACAGTGGGCGAGAGGCTACACTTTC. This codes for CASSLRQWARGYTF.

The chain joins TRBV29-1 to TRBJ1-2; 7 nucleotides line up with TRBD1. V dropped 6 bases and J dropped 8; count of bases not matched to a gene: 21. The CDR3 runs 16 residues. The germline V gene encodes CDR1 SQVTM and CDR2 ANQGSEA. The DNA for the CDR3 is TGCAGCGTACTAATCGTTCCGGGTCAGGGGGTGGGCGGCTACACCTTC. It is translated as CSVLIVPGQGVGGYTF.

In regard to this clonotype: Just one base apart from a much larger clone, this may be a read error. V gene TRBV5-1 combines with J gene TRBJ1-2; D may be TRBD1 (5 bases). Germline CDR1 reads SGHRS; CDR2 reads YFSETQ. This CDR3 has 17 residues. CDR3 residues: CASNLRQGTGANYGYTF. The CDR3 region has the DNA TGCGCCAGCAACTTGCGGCAGGGAACTGGCGCTAACTATGGCTACACCTTC.

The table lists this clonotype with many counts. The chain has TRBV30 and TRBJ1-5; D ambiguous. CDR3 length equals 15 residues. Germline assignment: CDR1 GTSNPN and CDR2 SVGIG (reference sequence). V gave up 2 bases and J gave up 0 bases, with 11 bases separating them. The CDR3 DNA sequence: TGTGCCTGGAGTCGAGACACACGTAGCAATCAGCCCCAGCATTTT. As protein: CAWSRDTRSNQPQHF. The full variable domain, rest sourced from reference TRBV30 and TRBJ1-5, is SQTIHQWPATLVQPVGSPLSLECTVEGTSNPNLYWYRQAAGRGLQLLFYSVGIGQISSEVPQNLSASRPQDRQFILSSKKLLLSDSGFYLCAWSRDTRSNQPQHFGDGTRLSIL.

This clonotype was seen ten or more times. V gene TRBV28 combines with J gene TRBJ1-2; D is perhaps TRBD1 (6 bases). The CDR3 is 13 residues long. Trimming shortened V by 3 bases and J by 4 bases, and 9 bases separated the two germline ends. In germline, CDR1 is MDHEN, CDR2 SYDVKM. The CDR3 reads CASSLGQRYGYTF. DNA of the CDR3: TGTGCCAGCAGTTTGGGACAACGCTATGGCTACACCTTC.

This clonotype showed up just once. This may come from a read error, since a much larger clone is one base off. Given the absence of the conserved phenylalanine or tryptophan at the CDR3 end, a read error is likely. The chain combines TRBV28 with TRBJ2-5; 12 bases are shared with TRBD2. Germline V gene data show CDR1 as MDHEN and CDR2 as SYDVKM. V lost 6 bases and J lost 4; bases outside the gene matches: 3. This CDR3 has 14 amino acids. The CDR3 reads CASRPSGRGETQYL. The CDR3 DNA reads TGTGCCAGCAGGCCTAGCGGGAGGGGAGAGACCCAGTACCTC.